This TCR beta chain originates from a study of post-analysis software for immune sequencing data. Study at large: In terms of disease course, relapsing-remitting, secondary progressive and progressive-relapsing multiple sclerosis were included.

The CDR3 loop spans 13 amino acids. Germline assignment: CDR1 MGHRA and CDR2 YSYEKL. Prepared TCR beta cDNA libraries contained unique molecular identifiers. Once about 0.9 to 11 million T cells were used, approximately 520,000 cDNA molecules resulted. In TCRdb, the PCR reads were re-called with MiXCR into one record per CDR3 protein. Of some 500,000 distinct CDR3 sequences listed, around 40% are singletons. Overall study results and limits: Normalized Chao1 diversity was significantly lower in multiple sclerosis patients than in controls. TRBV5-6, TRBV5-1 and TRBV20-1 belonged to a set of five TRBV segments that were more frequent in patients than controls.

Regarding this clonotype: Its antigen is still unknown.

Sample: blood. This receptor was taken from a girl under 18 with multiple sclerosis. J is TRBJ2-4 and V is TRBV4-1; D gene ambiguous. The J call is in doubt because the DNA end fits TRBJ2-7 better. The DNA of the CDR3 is TGCGCCAGCAGCCAGACGTTAGCTTACGAGCAGTACTTC. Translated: CASSQTLAYEQYF.